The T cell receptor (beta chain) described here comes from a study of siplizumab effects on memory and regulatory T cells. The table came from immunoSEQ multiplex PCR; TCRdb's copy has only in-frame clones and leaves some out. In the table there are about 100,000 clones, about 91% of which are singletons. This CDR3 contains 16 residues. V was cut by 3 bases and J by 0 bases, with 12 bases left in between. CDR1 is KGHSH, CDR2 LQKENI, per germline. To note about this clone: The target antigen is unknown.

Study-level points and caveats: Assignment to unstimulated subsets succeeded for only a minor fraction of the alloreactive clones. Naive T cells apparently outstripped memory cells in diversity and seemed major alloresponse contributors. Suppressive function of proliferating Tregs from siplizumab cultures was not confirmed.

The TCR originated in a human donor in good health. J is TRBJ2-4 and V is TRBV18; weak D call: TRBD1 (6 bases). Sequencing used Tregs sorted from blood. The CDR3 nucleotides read TGTGCCAGCTCACCTCCAGGGGCCCAAGCCAAAAACATTCAGTACTTC. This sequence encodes CASSPPGAQAKNIQYF.